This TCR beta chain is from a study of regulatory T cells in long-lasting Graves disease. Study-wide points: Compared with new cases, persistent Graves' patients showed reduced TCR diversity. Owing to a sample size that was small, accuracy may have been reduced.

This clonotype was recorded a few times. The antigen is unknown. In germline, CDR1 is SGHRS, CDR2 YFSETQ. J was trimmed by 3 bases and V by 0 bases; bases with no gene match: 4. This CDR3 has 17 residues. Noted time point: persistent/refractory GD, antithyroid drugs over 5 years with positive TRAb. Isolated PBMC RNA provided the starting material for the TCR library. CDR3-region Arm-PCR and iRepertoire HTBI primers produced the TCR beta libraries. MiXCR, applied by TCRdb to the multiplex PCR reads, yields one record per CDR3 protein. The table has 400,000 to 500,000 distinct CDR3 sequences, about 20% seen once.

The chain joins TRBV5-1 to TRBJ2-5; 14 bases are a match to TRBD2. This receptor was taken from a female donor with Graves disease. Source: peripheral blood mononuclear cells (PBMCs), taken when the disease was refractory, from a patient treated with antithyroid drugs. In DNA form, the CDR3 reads TGCGCCAGCAGCTTGGTGGGACTAGCGGGGGATGAAGAGACCCAGTACTTC. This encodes CASSLVGLAGDEETQYF.